This TCR beta chain was obtained from a study of shared clonotypes between healthy human individuals. The CDR3 spans 13 residues. In germline, CDR1 is MNHNS, CDR2 SASEGT. V shed 6 bases and J shed 6 bases, with 14 bases lying between them. To note about this clone: Its antigen remains unidentified.

An even split of each subset's genomic DNA across several immunoSEQ plates was performed. Libraries were prepared by immunoSEQ multiplex PCR; TCRdb keeps only in-frame clonotypes and omits some of them. The sample has 850,000 to 1,200,000 clones, about 75% seen once; the top ten hold 1.4%. Study results and caveats: The naive CD4 repertoires of several donors were compared, and roughly 5% of clonotypes were shared.

Specimen: memory CD4+ T cells sorted from blood. The subset denotes: CD45RA-negative fraction. V and J are TRBV6-1 and TRBJ1-2; no clear D gene. The receptor was derived from a man younger than 30 in good health. The CDR3 reads CASRPYNPDGYTF. The CDR3 DNA reads as TGTGCCAGCAGGCCTTATAATCCGGATGGCTACACCTTC.